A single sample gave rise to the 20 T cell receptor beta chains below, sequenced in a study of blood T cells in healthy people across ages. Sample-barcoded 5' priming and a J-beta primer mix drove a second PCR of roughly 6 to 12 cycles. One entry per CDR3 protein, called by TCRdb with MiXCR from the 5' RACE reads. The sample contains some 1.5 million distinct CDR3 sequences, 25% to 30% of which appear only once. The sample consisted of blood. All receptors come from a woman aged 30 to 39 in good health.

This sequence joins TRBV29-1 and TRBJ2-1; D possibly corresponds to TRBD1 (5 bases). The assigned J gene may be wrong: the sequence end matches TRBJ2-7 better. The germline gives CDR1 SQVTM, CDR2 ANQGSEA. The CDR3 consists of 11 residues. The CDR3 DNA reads TGCAGCGTTAATTCGGACAATGAGCAGTACTTC. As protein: CSVNSDNEQYF.

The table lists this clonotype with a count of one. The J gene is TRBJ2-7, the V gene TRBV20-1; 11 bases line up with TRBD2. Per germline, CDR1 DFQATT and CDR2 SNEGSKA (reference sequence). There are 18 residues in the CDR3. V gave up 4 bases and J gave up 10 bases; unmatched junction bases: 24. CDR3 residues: CSANFLRSGRENQETQYF. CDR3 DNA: TGCAGTGCTAATTTTCTCCGTAGCGGGAGGGAAAACCAAGAGACTCAGTACTTC.

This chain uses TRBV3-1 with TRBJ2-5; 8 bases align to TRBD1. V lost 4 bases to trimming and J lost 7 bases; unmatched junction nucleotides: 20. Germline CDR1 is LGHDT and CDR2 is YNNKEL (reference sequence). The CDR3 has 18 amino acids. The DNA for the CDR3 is TGTGCCAGCAGCCCGCGGACAGGGAACGTATGGCGCTTGGGGACCCAGTACTTC. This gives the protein CASSPRTGNVWRLGTQYF.

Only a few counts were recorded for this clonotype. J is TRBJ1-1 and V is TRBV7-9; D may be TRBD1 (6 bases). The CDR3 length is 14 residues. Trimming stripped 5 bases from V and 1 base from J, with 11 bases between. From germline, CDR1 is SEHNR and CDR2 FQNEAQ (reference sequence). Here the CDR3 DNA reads TGTGCCAGCAGCCGACAGGACAGGAACACTGAAGCTTTCTTT. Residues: CASSRQDRNTEAFF.

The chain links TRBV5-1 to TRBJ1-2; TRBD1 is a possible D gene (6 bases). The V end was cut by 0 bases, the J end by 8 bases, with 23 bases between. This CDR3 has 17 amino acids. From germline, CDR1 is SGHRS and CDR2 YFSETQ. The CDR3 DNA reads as TGCGCCAGCAGCTTGGAGCCTTCTCCGGGAGGGGGAGGCGGCTACACCTTC. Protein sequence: CASSLEPSPGGGGGYTF.

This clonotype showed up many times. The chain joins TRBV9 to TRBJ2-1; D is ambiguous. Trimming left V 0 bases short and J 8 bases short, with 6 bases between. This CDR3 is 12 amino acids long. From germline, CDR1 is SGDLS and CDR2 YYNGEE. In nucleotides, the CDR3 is TGTGCCAGCAGCGTAGCTGATCATGAGCAGTTCTTC. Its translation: CASSVADHEQFF.

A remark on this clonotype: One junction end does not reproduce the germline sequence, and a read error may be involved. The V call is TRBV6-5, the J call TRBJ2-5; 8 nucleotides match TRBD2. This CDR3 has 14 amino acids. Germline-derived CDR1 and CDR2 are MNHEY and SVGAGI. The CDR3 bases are TGTGCCGGCAGTTACTCGGGGGGGCGAGAGACCCAGTACTTC. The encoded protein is CAGSYSGGRETQYF.

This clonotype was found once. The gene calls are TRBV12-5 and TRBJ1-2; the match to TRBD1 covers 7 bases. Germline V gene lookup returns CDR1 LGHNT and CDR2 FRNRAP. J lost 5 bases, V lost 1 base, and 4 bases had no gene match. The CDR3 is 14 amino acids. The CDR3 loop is CASGLETGWYGYTF. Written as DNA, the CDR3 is TGTGCTAGTGGTTTGGAGACAGGGTGGTATGGCTACACCTTC.

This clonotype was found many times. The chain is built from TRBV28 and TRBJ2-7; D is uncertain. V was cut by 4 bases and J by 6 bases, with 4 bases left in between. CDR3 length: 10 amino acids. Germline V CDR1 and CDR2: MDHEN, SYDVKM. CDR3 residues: CASSSVEQYF. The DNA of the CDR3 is TGTGCCAGCAGTTCGGTCGAGCAGTACTTC.

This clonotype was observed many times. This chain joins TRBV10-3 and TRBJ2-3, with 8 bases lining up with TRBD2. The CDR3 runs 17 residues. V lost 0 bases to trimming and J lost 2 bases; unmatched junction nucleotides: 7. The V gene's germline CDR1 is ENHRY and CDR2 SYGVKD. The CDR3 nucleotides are TGTGCCATCAGTGAGTCGAAAGGCGGGGGGACCACAGATACGCAGTATTTT. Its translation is CAISESKGGGTTDTQYF.

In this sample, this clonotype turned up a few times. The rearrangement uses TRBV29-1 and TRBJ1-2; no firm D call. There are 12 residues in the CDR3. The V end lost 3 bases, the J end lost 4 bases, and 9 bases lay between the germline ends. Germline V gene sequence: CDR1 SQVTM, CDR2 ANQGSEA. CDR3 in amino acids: CSVDGEAYGYTF. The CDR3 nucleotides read TGCAGCGTTGATGGGGAGGCCTATGGCTACACCTTC. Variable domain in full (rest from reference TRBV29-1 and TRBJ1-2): SAVISQKPSRDICQRGTSLTIQCQVDSQVTMMFWYRQQPGQSLTLIATANQGSEATYESGFVIDKFPISRPNLTFSTLTVSNMSPEDSSIYLCSVDGEAYGYTFGSGTRLTVV.

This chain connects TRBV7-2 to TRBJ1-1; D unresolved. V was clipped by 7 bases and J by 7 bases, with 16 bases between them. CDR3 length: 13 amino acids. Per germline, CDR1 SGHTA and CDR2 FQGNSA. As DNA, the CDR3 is TGTGCCAGCACCTCACACGGGTTGGGTGAAGCTTTCTTT. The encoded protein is CASTSHGLGEAFF.

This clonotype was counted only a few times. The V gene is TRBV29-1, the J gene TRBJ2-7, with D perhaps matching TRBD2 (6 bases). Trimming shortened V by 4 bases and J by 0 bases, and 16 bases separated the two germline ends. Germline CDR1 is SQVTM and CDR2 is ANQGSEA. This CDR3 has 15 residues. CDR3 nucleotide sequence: TGCAGCGTTGGGGGGGAGCACCCCACCTCCTACGAGCAGTACTTC. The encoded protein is CSVGGEHPTSYEQYF.

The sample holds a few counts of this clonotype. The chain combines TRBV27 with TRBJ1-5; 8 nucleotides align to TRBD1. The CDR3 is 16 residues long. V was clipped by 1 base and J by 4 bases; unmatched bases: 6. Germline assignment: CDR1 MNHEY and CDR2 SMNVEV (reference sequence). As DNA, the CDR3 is TGTGCCAGCAGTTTATTTGGACAGGGCCATAATCAGCCCCAGCATTTT. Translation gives CASSLFGQGHNQPQHF.

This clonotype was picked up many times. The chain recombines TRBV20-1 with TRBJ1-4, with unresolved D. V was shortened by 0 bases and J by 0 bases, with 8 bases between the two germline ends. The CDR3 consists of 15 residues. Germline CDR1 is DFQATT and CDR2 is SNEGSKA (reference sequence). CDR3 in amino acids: CSARDGVATNEKLFF. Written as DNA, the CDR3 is TGCAGTGCTAGAGATGGGGTTGCAACTAATGAAAAACTGTTTTTT.

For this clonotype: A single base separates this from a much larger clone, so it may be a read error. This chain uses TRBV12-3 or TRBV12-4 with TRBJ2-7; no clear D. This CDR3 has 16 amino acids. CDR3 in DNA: TGTGCCTGCAGTTTGCGGAGTCTGACCTCCTCCGGGGAGCAGTACTTC. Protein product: CACSLRSLTSSGEQYF.

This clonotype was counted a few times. CDR3 bases: TGTGCAGCCAGGAGGGACGCCGGGGAGCTGTTTTTT. Residues: CAARRDAGELFF. The chain is built from TRBV25-1 and TRBJ2-2, with a possible D match to TRBD2 (6 bases). This CDR3 is built from 12 residues. Germline V CDR1 and CDR2: MGHDK, SYGVNS.

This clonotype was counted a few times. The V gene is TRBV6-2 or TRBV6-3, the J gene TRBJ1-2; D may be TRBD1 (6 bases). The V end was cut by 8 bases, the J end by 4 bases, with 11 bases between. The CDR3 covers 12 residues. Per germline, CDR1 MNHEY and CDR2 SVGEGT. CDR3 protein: CASGQGLYGYTF. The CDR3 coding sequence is TGTGCCAGCGGTCAGGGGCTCTATGGCTACACCTTC.

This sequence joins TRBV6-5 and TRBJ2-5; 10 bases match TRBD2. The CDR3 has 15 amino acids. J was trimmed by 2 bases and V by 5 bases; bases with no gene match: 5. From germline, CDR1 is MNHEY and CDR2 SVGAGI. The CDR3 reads CASSPAGGLQETQYF. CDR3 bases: TGTGCCAGCAGTCCAGCGGGGGGGTTACAAGAGACCCAGTACTTC.

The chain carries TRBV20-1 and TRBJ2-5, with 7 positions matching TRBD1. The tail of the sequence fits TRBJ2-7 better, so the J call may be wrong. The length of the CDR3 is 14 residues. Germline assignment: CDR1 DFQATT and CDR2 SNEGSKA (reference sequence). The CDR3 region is CSARVQGRVNEQYF. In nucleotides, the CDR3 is TGCAGTGCTAGGGTACAGGGGCGGGTCAACGAGCAGTACTTC.